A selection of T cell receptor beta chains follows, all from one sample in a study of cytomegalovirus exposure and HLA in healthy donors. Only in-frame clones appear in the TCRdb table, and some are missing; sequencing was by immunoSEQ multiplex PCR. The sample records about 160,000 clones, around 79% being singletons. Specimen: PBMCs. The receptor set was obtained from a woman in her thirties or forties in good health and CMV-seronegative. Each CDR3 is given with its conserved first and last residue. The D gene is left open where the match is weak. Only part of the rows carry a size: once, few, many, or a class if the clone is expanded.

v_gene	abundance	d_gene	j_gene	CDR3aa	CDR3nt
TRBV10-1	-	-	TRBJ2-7	CASSESRTPYEQYF	TGCGCCAGCAGTGAGTCTCGGACACCCTACGAGCAGTACTTC
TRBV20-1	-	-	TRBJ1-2	CSASEGNGYTF	TGCAGTGCTAGCGAGGGAAATGGCTACACCTTC
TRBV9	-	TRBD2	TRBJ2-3	CASSPSLAGGSDTQYF	TGTGCCAGCAGCCCCTCGTTAGCGGGGGGTTCTGATACGCAGTATTTT
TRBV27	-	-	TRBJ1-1	CASSQGGNTEAFF	TGTGCCAGCAGTCAGGGTGGGAACACTGAAGCTTTCTTT
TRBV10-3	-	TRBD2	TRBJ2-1	CAISDSGGAYNEQFF	TGTGCCATCAGTGACAGCGGGGGCGCCTACAATGAGCAGTTCTTC
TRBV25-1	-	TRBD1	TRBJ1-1	CASSQGANTEAFF	TGTGCCAGCAGCCAGGGGGCCAACACTGAAGCTTTCTTT
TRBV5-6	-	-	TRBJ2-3	CASSVIRGTLFSTDTQYF	TGTGCCAGCAGCGTAATCCGAGGTACCTTATTTAGCACAGATACGCAGTATTTT
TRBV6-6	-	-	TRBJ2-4	CASSRELAKNIQYF	TGTGCCAGCAGTAGGGAGCTGGCCAAAAACATTCAGTACTTC
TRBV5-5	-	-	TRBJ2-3	CASSPSTATDTQYF	TGTGCCAGCAGCCCATCGACAGCTACAGATACGCAGTATTTT
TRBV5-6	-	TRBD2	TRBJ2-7	CASSNGLAGSYEQYF	TGTGCCAGCAGCAATGGACTAGCGGGGTCGTACGAGCAGTACTTC
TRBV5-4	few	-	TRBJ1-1	CASSLTGGGAYEAFF	TGTGCCAGCAGCCTTACGGGAGGGGGGGCGTATGAAGCTTTCTTT
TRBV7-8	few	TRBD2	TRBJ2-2	CASRPQRGANTGELFF	TGTGCCAGCAGACCCCAGCGGGGCGCGAACACCGGGGAGCTGTTTTTT
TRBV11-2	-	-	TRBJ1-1	CASSFSFKPWEDTEAFF	TGTGCCAGCAGCTTTAGTTTCAAGCCATGGGAGGACACTGAAGCTTTCTTT
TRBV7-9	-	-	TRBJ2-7	CASSFETRSYEQYF	TGTGCCAGCAGCTTCGAGACAAGATCCTACGAGCAGTACTTC
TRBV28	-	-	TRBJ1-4	CASSLNGQPNEKLFF	TGTGCCAGCAGTTTAAATGGGCAGCCTAATGAAAAACTGTTTTTT
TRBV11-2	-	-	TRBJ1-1	CASSLGWGGTTEAFF	TGTGCCAGCAGCTTAGGGTGGGGGGGTACCACTGAAGCTTTCTTT
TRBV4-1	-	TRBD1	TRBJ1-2	CASSQTGDYGYTF	TGCGCCAGCAGCCAGACAGGGGACTATGGCTACACCTTC